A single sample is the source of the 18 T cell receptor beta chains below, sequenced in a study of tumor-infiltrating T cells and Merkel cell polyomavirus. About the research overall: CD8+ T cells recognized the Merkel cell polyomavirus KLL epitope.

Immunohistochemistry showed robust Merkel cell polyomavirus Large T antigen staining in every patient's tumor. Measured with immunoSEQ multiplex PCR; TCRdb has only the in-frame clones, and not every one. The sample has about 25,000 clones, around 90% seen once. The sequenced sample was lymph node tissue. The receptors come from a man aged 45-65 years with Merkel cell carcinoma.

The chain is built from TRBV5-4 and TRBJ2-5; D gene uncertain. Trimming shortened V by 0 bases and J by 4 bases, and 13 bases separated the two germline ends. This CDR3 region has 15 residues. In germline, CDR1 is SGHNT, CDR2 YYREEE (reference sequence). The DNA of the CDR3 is TGTGCCAGCAGCTTGGACCAGTCACGATCAGAGACCCAGTACTTC. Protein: CASSLDQSRSETQYF.

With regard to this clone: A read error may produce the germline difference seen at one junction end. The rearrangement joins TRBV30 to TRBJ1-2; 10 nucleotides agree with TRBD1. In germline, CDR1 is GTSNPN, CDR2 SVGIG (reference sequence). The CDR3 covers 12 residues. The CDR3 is CAWTGQGGDAGF. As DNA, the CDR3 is TGTGCCTGGACTGGACAGGGGGGCGATGCCGGCTTC.

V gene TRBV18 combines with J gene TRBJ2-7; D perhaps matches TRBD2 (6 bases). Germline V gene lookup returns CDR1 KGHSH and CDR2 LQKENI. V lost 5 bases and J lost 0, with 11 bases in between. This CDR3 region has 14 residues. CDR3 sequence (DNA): TGTGCCAGCTCAGGGCTAGCGATCTCCTACGAGCAGTACTTC. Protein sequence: CASSGLAISYEQYF.

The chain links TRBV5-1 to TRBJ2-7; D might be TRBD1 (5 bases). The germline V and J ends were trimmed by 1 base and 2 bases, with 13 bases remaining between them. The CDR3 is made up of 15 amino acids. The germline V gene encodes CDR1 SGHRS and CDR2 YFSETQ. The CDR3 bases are TGCGCCAGCAGCTTGCTGACAGCTGGAACCTACGAGCAGTACTTC. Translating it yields CASSLLTAGTYEQYF.

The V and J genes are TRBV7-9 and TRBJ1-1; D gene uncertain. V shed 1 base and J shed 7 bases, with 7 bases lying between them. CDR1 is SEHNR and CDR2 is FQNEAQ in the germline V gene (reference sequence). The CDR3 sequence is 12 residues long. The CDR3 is CASSLDSYEAFF. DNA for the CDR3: TGTGCCAGCAGCTTAGACAGCTATGAAGCTTTCTTT.

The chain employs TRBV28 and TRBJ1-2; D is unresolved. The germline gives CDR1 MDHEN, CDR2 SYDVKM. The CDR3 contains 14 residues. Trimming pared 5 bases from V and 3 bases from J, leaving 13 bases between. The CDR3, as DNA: TGTGCCAGCAGTATCCTATTCAAGTACTATGGCTACACCTTC. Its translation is CASSILFKYYGYTF.

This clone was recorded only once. The CDR3 DNA reads TGTGCCAGCAGCGTAGGCGGGACAGGGAGCGAGCAGTACTTC. Encoded protein: CASSVGGTGSEQYF. This rearrangement joins TRBV9 to TRBJ2-7; TRBD1 matches at 9 bases. The CDR3 contains 14 residues. V lost 0 bases, J lost 6 bases, and 4 bases stayed unmatched. Germline V lookup: CDR1 SGDLS, CDR2 YYNGEE.

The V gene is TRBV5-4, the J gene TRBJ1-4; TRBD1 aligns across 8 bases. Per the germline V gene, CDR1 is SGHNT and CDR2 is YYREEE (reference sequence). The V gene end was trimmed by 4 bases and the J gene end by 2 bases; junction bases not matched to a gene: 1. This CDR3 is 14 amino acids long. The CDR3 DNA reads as TGTGCCAGCAGCCAGGGGGCGACTAATGAAAAACTGTTTTTT. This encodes CASSQGATNEKLFF.

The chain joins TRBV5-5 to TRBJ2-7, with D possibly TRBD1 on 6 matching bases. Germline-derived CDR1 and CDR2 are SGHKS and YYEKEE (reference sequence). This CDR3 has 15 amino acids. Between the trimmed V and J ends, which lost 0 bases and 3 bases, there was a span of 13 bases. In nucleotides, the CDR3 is TGTGCCAGCAGCTTGGGACAGGAAAGCTACTACGAGCAGTACTTC. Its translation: CASSLGQESYYEQYF. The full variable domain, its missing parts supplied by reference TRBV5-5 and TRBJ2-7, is DAGVTQSPTHLIKTRGQQVTLRCSPISGHKSVSWYQQVLGQGPQFIFQYYEKEERGRGNFPDRFSARQFPNYSSELNVNALLLGDSALYLCASSLGQESYYEQYFGPGTRLTVT.

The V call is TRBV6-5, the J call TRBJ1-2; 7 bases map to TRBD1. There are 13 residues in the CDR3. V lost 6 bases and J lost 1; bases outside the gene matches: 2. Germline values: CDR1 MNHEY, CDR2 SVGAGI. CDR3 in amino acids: CASRRDSNYGYTF. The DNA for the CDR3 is TGTGCCAGCAGGCGGGACAGTAACTATGGCTACACCTTC.

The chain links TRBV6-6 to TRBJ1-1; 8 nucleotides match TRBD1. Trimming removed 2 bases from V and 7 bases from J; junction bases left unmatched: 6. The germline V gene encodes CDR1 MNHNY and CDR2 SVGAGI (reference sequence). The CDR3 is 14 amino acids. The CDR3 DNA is TGTGCCAGCAGTTACGGCGAAACAGGGGGTGAAGCTTTCTTT. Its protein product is CASSYGETGGEAFF.

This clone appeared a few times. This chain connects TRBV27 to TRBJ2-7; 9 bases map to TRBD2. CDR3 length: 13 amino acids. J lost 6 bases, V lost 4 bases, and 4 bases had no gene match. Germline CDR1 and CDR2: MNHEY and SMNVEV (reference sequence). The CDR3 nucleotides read TGTGCCAGCAGTTGGCGGGAGGGCCTCGAGCAGTACTTC. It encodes CASSWREGLEQYF.

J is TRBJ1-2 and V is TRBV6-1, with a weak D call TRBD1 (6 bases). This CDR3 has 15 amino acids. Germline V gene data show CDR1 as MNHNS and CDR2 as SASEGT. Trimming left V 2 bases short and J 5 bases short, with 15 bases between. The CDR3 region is CASSEQTGVGYGYTF. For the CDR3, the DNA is TGTGCCAGCAGTGAACAGACAGGTGTAGGGTATGGCTACACCTTC.

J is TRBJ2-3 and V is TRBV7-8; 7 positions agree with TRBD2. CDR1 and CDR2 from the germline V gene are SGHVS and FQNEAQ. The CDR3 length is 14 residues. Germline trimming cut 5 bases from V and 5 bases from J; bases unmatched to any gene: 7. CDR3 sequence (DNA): TGTGCCAGCAGCCACGGAGGCGGGGGAGATACGCAGTATTTT. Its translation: CASSHGGGGDTQYF.

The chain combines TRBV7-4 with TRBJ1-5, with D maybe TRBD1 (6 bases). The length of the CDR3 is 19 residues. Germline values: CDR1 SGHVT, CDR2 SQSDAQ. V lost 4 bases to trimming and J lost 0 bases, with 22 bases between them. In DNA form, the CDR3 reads TGTGCCAGCAGCTCCGGGGGGGGGACACGGTTGGATAGCAATCAGCCCCAGCATTTT. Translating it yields CASSSGGGTRLDSNQPQHF.

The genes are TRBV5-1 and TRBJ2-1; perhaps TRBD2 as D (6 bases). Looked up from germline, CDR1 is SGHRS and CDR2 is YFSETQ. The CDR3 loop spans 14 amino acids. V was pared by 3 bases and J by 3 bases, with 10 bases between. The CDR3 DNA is TGCGCCAGCAGCTCGGGGGAAATCTACAATGAGCAGTTCTTC. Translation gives CASSSGEIYNEQFF.

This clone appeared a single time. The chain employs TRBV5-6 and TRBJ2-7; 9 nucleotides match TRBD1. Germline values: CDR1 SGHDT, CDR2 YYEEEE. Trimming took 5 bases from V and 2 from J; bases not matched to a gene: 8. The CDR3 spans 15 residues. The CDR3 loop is CASSFPGQGPYEQYF. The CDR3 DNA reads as TGTGCCAGCAGTTTCCCGGGACAGGGTCCCTACGAGCAGTACTTC. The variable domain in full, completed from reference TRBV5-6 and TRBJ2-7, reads DAGVTQSPTHLIKTRGQQVTLRCSPKSGHDTVSWYQQALGQGPQFIFQYYEEEERQRGNFPDRFSGHQFPNYSSELNVNALLLGDSALYLCASSFPGQGPYEQYFGPGTRLTVT.

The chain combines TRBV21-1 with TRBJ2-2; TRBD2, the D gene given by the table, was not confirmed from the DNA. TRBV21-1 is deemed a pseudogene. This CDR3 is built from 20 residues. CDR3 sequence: CASSSKGLAGDDTNTGELFF. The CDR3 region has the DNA TGTGCCAGCAGCAGTAAGGGACTAGCGGGGGATGATACCAACACCGGGGAGCTGTTTTTT.